This T cell receptor beta chain was obtained from a study of blood T cell repertoires in COVID-19. V lost 4 bases to trimming and J lost 8 bases, with 12 bases between them. Germline CDR1 and CDR2: SGHRS and YFSETQ. This CDR3 contains 12 residues. The table came from immunoSEQ multiplex PCR; TCRdb's copy has only in-frame clones and leaves some out. The sample lists approximately 100,000 clones, around 93% seen once, with roughly 17% in the top ten. Sequencing was performed on peripheral blood. The source is a man aged 45-65 years with acute or convalescent COVID-19. The chain combines TRBV5-1 with TRBJ1-2, with D possibly being TRBD1 (6 bases). The CDR3 reads CASSTGSDGYTF. CDR3 DNA sequence: TGCGCCAGCAGCACAGGGTCTGACGGCTACACCTTC.